These 11 T cell receptor beta chains share one sample of origin, sequenced in a study of OX40 agonist ivuxolimab in advanced cancers. Profiling relied on immunoSEQ multiplex PCR, and the TCRdb table lists in-frame clones only, not all of them. Seen here are tens of thousands of clones, approximately 80% observed once, and the top ten hold approximately 8.1%. This material consisted of CD4+ or CD8+ T cells sorted from blood, taken in a trial of the OX40 agonist ivuxolimab. These receptors were taken from an adult with an advanced solid tumor such as melanoma, head and neck, liver or kidney cancer.

V gene TRBV21-1 combines with J gene TRBJ2-2; the table's D call, TRBD2, was not checked against the DNA. TRBV21-1 is annotated as a pseudogene. The CDR3 consists of 17 residues. CDR3 DNA: TGTGCCAGCAGCAAAGTGGTGAGGCCGTTGAACACCGGGGAGCTGTTTTTT. It encodes CASSKVVRPLNTGELFF.

The J gene is TRBJ2-3, the V gene TRBV15; 10 nucleotides agree with TRBD2. The CDR3 extends over 15 amino acids. The V gene end was trimmed by 1 base and the J gene end by 7 bases; junction bases not matched to a gene: 5. Germline loops: CDR1 LNHNV, CDR2 YYDKDF (reference sequence). CDR3 bases: TGTGCCACCAGCAGAGCGGGACTAGCGATGAATACGCAGTATTTT. This gives the protein CATSRAGLAMNTQYF.

The chain recombines TRBV15 with TRBJ2-5, with 10 bases lining up with TRBD2. Germline V gene lookup returns CDR1 LNHNV and CDR2 YYDKDF (reference sequence). This CDR3 spans 17 amino acids. V was clipped by 1 base and J by 3 bases; unmatched bases: 8. Here the CDR3 reads CATSRAGLAGVKETQYF. The DNA for the CDR3 is TGTGCCACCAGCAGAGCAGGGCTAGCGGGAGTGAAAGAGACCCAGTACTTC.

V usage is TRBV7-2 and J usage is TRBJ2-7; 8 bases fit TRBD2. Trimming at V came to 4 bases and at J to 2 bases, leaving 7 bases not matched to a gene. Germline V CDR1 and CDR2: SGHTA, FQGNSA. The CDR3 is 15 amino acids. The CDR3 loop reads CASSSNSGIAYEQYF. In nucleotides, the CDR3 is TGTGCCAGCAGCTCCAATAGCGGGATAGCCTACGAGCAGTACTTC.

J is TRBJ1-1 and V is TRBV27; D uncertain. Germline V gene data show CDR1 as MNHEY and CDR2 as SMNVEV (reference sequence). The CDR3 runs to 13 residues. The V end lost 5 bases, the J end lost 11 bases, and 18 bases lay between the germline ends. The CDR3 reads CASSEARAFEAFF. The CDR3 nucleotides read TGTGCCAGCAGTGAGGCGAGGGCCTTTGAGGCTTTCTTT.

This sequence joins TRBV5-6 and TRBJ1-2; 7 bases agree with TRBD1. V was pared by 4 bases and J by 5 bases, with 5 bases of the junction left unmatched. Germline V gene sequence: CDR1 SGHDT, CDR2 YYEEEE. The CDR3 totals 13 residues. The chain's CDR3 is CASSPGQQYGYTF. The CDR3 nucleotides read TGTGCCAGCAGCCCGGGACAGCAATATGGCTACACCTTC.

The rearrangement links TRBV7-9 to TRBJ2-1; D perhaps matches TRBD1 (5 bases). This CDR3 is 19 amino acids long. The germline CDR1 and CDR2 sequences are SEHNR and FQNEAQ (reference sequence). V lost 1 base to trimming and J lost 0 bases, with 19 bases between them. This chain's CDR3 is CASSLGVFPQGSSYNEQFF. For the CDR3, the DNA is TGTGCCAGCAGCTTAGGTGTTTTTCCGCAGGGAAGCTCCTACAATGAGCAGTTCTTC. Using reference TRBV7-9 and TRBJ2-1 for the parts outside the CDR3, the full variable domain is DTGVSQNPRHKITKRGQNVTFRCDPISEHNRLYWYRQTLGQGPEFLTYFQNEAQLEKSRLLSDRFSAERPKGSFSTLEIQRTEQGDSAMYLCASSLGVFPQGSSYNEQFFGPGTRLTVL.

This chain connects TRBV5-1 to TRBJ1-1; D is uncertain. CDR3 size: 11 residues. Per germline, CDR1 SGHRS and CDR2 YFSETQ. The V end lost 7 bases, the J end lost 1 base, and 5 bases lay between the germline ends. The CDR3 loop reads CASVENTEAFF. In DNA, the CDR3 is TGCGCCAGCGTAGAGAACACTGAAGCTTTCTTT. Using reference TRBV5-1 and TRBJ1-1 for the parts outside the CDR3, the full variable domain is KAGVTQTPRYLIKTRGQQVTLSCSPISGHRSVSWYQQTPGQGLQFLFEYFSETQRNKGNFPGRFSGRQFSNSRSEMNVSTLELGDSALYLCASVENTEAFFGQGTRLTVV.

The chain has TRBV4-1 and TRBJ1-4, with 10 bases lining up with TRBD1. Trimming cost V 6 bases and J 3 bases; bases outside gene matches: 10. Germline V gene lookup returns CDR1 MGHRA and CDR2 YSYEKL. The CDR3 loop spans 17 amino acids. The chain's CDR3 is CASSRGLGQGPNEKLFF. In DNA, the CDR3 is TGCGCCAGCAGTCGGGGACTGGGACAGGGGCCTAATGAAAAACTGTTTTTT.

J is TRBJ2-1 and V is TRBV15; weak D call: TRBD2 (5 bases). Between the trimmed V and J ends, which lost 5 bases and 6 bases, there was a span of 11 bases. Germline V gives CDR1 LNHNV, CDR2 YYDKDF (reference sequence). The CDR3 is made up of 13 amino acids. This chain's CDR3 is CATSPLRGNEQFF. The DNA of the CDR3 is TGTGCCACCAGCCCCCTCCGGGGCAATGAGCAGTTCTTC.

The chain couples TRBV11-2 to TRBJ1-5; D uncertain. The ends were cut back, 2 bases at V and 8 bases at J, with 7 bases in the middle. The CDR3 extends over 12 amino acids. The V gene's germline CDR1 is SGHAT and CDR2 FQNNGV. The CDR3 DNA sequence: TGTGCCAGCAGCTTACAGGTTAAGCCCCAGCATTTT. Protein product: CASSLQVKPQHF.